The rows below give T cell receptor beta chains drawn from one sample of a study of response to subunit inactivated influenza vaccine. TCRdb redid the calling of the RT-PCR reads with MiXCR, one entry per CDR3 protein. The sample records hundreds of thousands of distinct CDR3 sequences, roughly 8.2% being singletons. Sequenced here: PBMCs from blood, sampled approximately 25 months after vaccination. The origin of the receptors is a man between 50 and 75 years old who received an inactivated influenza vaccine. CDR3s include the opening cysteine and the closing phenylalanine or tryptophan. The order of the fields is clone size, J gene, CDR3 length, D gene, V gene, CDR3 DNA, CDR3 protein. The D gene is left open where the match is weak. Size tells how often a clone was seen (once, few, many) or the class of an expanded clone, and some rows leave it out.

>NA|TRBJ2-1|15|TRBD2|TRBV20-1
TGCAGTGCTAGAGATCAACTAGCGGGGGGTCATGAGCAGTTCTTC
CSARDQLAGGHEQFF
>many|TRBJ2-2|14|NA|TRBV12-3/TRBV12-4
TGTGCCAGCAGTGGTCACCTACTAACCGGGGAGCTGTTTTTT
CASSGHLLTGELFF
>NA|TRBJ2-2|13|NA|TRBV12-3/TRBV12-4
TGTGCCAGCAGTGCTACCAGCACCGGGGAGCTGTTTTTT
CASSATSTGELFF
>NA|TRBJ2-4|13|NA|TRBV19
TGTGCCAGTAGTATCGGACAGAAAAACATTCAGTACTTC
CASSIGQKNIQYF
>many|TRBJ2-7|18|TRBD2|TRBV6-5
TGTGCCAGCAGTTCCCACCTCTATACTAGCGGGGGGTCCTACGAGCAGTACTTC
CASSSHLYTSGGSYEQYF
>few|TRBJ1-4|14|TRBD1|TRBV5-1
TGCGCCAGCGGGGCGACAGGGGGGAATGAAAAACTGTTTTTT
CASGATGGNEKLFF
>NA|TRBJ2-1|15|NA|TRBV14
TGTGCCAGCAGTCCCCTCGGGCTAGGGTATAGTGAGCAGTTCTTC
CASSPLGLGYSEQFF
>many|TRBJ1-2|14|TRBD1|TRBV29-1
TGCAGCGTTGAAAGGGAGGGGGCTGGCTATGGCTACACCTTC
CSVEREGAGYGYTF
>NA|TRBJ2-5|13|NA|TRBV5-1
TGCTCCAGCAGCTTGCGACAGCAAGAGACCCAGTACTTC
CSSSLRQQETQYF
>NA|TRBJ2-2|17|TRBD2|TRBV6-5
TGTGCCAGCAGTTACTCGAAACTAGCGGGGAGAAGCGGGGAGCTGTTTTTT
CASSYSKLAGRSGELFF
>many|TRBJ2-3|13|TRBD1|TRBV7-2
TGTGCCAGCAGCTTAGGGACAGGTTCTACGCAGTATTTT
CASSLGTGSTQYF
>NA|TRBJ2-5|14|NA|TRBV12-3/TRBV12-4
TGTGCCGGCAGTTCTCCAGGGGATCGAGAGACCCAGTACTTC
CAGSSPGDRETQYF
>many|TRBJ2-2|15|NA|TRBV24-1
TGTGCCACCAGTGAGCTTGACGGGAGAGCCGGGGAGCTGTTTTTT
CATSELDGRAGELFF
>NA|TRBJ2-1|14|TRBD2|TRBV20-1
TGCAGTGCCGCCGGGACTAGCGGCAACAATGAGCAGTTCTTC
CSAAGTSGNNEQFF
>few|TRBJ1-4|14|NA|TRBV5-6
TGTGCCAGCAGCTTCCGGGGGACTAATGAAAAACTGTTTTTT
CASSFRGTNEKLFF
>NA|TRBJ1-2|15|TRBD1|TRBV7-2
TGTGCCAGCAGCTCCCGGACAGGGGATAACTATGGCTACACCTTC
CASSSRTGDNYGYTF